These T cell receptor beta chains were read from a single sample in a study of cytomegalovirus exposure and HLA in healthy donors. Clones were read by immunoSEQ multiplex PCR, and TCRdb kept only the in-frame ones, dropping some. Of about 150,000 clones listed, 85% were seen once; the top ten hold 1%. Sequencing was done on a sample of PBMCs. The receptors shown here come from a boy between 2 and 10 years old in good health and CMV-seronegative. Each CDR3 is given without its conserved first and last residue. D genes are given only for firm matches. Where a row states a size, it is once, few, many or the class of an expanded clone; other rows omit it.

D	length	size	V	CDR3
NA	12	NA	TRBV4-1	ASSPGTYSYEQY
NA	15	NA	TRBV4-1	ASSQPRGAKRTDTQY
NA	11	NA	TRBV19	ASSLLLDREQY
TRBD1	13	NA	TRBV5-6	ASSRKDRGDQPQH
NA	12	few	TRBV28	ASSPPGTAYGYT
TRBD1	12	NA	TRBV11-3	ASSLGQGGETQY
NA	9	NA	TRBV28	ASSLWYEQY
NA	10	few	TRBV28	ASSLRGTEAF
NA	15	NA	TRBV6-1	ASSVSLYTLGNQPQH
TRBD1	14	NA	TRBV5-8	ASSLYASWDSYGYT
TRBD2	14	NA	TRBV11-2	ASSPGLAGGGNEQF
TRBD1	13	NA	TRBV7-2	ASSTDRGKNYGYT
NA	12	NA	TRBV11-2	ASSFAASTDTQY
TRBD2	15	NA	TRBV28	ASRAHLAGGPDNEQF
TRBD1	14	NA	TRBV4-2	ASSQLSTGAGETQY
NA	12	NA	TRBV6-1	ASSPSGSYNEQF
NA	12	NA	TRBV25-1	ASSENTEWETQY
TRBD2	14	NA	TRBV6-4	ASSAGTSGSTDTQY
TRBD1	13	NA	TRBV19	ASLPGQQFNYGYT
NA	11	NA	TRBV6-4	ASRITGDTEAF
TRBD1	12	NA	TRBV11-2	ASQGELPGDTQY
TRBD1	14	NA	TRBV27	ASSFTGGPINSPLH
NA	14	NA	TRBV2	ASSERGGELNTEAF
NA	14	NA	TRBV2	ASSDSGAAGGEKLF
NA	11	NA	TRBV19	ASKGHTNQPQH
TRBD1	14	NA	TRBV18	ASSTQGAWGNTEAF
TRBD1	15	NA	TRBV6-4	ASSDSSGRGPANEQF
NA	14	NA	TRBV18	ASSPWAPSSYNEQF
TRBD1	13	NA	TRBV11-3	ASSPDRGEWKTQY
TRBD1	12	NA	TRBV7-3	ASSPDRAKETQY
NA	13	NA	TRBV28	ASIATGATNEKLF
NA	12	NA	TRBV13	ASSSSQSGNTIY
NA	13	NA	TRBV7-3	ASSLTPGVAGELF
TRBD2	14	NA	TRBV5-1	ASSLGGSGSLETQY
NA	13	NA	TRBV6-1	ASRGGEPSQRTQY
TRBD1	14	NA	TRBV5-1	ASSPGQFEGAGEQY
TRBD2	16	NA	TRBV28	ASSGFWGGGGPSDTQY
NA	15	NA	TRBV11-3	ASSLGLLESHYNEQF
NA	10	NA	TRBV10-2	ASRTGGETQY
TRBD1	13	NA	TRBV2	ASSDGQGSQETQY
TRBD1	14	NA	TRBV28	ASSPNPQGGGTEAF
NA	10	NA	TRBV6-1	ASRDSHTEAF
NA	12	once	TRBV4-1	ASRRQGMGQPQH
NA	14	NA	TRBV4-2	ASSQSPGVDTGELF
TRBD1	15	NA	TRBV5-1	ASSIYRGRGPVNEQF
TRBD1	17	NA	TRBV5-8	ASSLKSWQGAGIRQPQH
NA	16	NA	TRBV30	AWSPRTITGVSNQPQH
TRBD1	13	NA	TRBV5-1	ASSPTGQGAIEAF
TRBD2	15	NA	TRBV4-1	ASSQGTSGLTSYEQY
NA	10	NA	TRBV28	ASSFLQGEAF
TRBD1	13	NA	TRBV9	ASSNRDRNTGELF
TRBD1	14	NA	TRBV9	ASSPGTGVRQETQY